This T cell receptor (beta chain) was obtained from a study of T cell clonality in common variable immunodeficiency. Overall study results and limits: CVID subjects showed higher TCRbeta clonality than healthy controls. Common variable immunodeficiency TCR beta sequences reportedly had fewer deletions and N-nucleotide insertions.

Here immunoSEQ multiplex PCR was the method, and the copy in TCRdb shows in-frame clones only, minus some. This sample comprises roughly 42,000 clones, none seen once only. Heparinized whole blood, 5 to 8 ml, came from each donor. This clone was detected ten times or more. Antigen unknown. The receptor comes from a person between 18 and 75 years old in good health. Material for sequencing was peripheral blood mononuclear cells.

The DNA read from the CDR3 is TGTGCCAGCAGCCAAGATCGTGTTAGCGGGAGGCCCACCTACGAG. As protein: CASSQDRVSGRPTYE. The full CDR3 sequence reads CASSQDRVSGRPTYEQYF. The rearrangement uses TRBV3-1 (or the pseudogene TRBV3-2) and TRBJ2-7, with 10 nucleotides matching TRBD2. The sequenced fragment ends 3 residues before the CDR3 boundary, so the rest is inferred from the germline J gene. The CDR3 consists of 18 residues. V shed 0 bases, J shed 2 bases, and the junction held 10 bases outside the gene matches. Per the germline V gene, CDR1 is LGHDT and CDR2 is YNNKEL (reference sequence).